This T cell receptor beta chain was recovered during a study of CD8 T cells in Susac syndrome. General study findings and limits: The study conceded that relatively few individuals underwent its TCR sequencing and HLA analysis.

Controls were age- and sex-matched healthy donors. TEMRA cells were FACS-enriched, with CD8+ and CD4+ T cells isolated negatively. The V gene end was trimmed by 5 bases and the J gene end by 5 bases; junction bases not matched to a gene: 5. The CDR3 has 15 residues. Per the germline V gene, CDR1 is SGHAT and CDR2 is FQNNGV. Reverse transcription of roughly 0.5 to 1 ug RNA was carried out with random hexamers. Amplification of the TCR beta CDR3 was carried out by immunoSEQ multiplex PCR, which spanned a total of 54 Vbeta and 13 Jbeta segments. TCRdb reprocessed the immunoSEQ multiplex PCR reads with MiXCR, giving one entry per CDR3 protein. The table includes under 200,000 distinct CDR3 sequences, roughly 94% detected once. With regard to this clonotype: Antigen unknown.

Sequenced sample: CD4+ T cells from PBMCs. V gene TRBV11-2 combines with J gene TRBJ2-1; 11 bases fit TRBD2. This receptor was identified in a human donor in good health. CDR3 amino acids: CASSPGTSGDNEQFF. CDR3 in DNA: TGTGCCAGCAGCCCCGGGACTAGCGGCGACAATGAGCAGTTCTTC. The full variable domain, in which reference TRBV11-2 and TRBJ2-1 provide the parts outside the CDR3, is EAGVAQSPRYKIIEKRQSVAFWCNPISGHATLYWYQQILGQGPKLLIQFQNNGVVDDSQLPKDRFSAERLKGVDSTLKIQPAKLEDSAVYLCASSPGTSGDNEQFFGPGTRLTVL.